Here is one T cell receptor (beta chain) with its context. This sample was taken from a study of cytomegalovirus exposure and HLA in healthy donors. PCR primers comprised 60 Vbeta and 13 Jbeta primers. The assay was immunoSEQ multiplex PCR, and TCRdb's table has in-frame clones only and misses some. Of 110,000 to 150,000 clones detected, approximately 68% appear once; the ten largest clones hold about 4.5%. The germline CDR1 and CDR2 sequences are SGHVS and FNYEAQ. This CDR3 spans 14 amino acids. With 3 bases removed from V and 2 bases from J, the gap between germline ends came to 9 bases. The sequencing input was PBMCs. The chain employs TRBV7-6 and TRBJ2-3; D unresolved. This receptor was obtained from a man in his 60s in good health and CMV-seronegative. The DNA for the CDR3 is TGTGCCAGCAGCTTTGGGCATAACACAGATACGCAGTATTTT. This translates into CASSFGHNTDTQYF. Looking up the rest from reference TRBV7-6 and TRBJ2-3 gives the full variable domain: GAGVSQSPRYKVTKRGQDVALRCDPISGHVSLYWYRQALGQGPEFLTYFNYEAQQDKSGLPNDRFSAERPEGSISTLTIQRTEQRDSAMYRCASSFGHNTDTQYFGPGTRLTVL.